These 18 T cell receptor beta chains came from one sample sequenced in a study of shared clonotypes between healthy human individuals. The assay was immunoSEQ multiplex PCR, and TCRdb's table has in-frame clones only and misses some. The sample lists about 660,000 clones; roughly 70% were seen once. The sequencing input was memory CD4+ T cells sorted from blood. Subset defined: CD45RA-negative fraction. The receptors here all came from a woman in her thirties in good health.

The chain couples TRBV30 to TRBJ2-1, with a possible D match to TRBD2 (5 bases). CDR3 length: 15 amino acids. The V end was cut by 3 bases, the J end by 6 bases, with 18 bases between. CDR1 and CDR2 from the germline V gene are GTSNPN and SVGIG (reference sequence). DNA for the CDR3: TGTGCCTGGAGCCTTAGCGCCTCCTACGGCAATGAGCAGTTCTTC. Amino acid sequence: CAWSLSASYGNEQFF.

The sample holds a few counts of this clone. This chain links TRBV7-3 with TRBJ2-7; a possible D gene is TRBD2 (6 bases). The germline V gene encodes CDR1 SGHTA and CDR2 FQGTGA. Trimming shortened V by 5 bases and J by 5 bases, and 19 bases separated the two germline ends. This CDR3 contains 15 residues. CDR3 sequence (DNA): TGTGCCAGCAGCCCATCTGGAGGGCCTTCAGACGAGCAGTACTTC. Translation: CASSPSGGPSDEQYF. Filled out from reference TRBV7-3 and TRBJ2-7, the complete variable domain reads GAGVSQTPSNKVTEKGKYVELRCDPISGHTALYWYRQSLGQGPEFLIYFQGTGAADDSGLPNDRFFAVRPEGSVSTLKIQRTERGDSAVYLCASSPSGGPSDEQYFGPGTRLTVT.

The V gene is TRBV6-4, the J gene TRBJ1-5; D perhaps matches TRBD1 (5 bases). CDR3 length: 15 amino acids. The V and J ends lost 5 bases and 5 bases respectively, with 16 bases between them. Per germline, CDR1 MRHNA and CDR2 SNTAGT. The CDR3 region has the DNA TGTGCCAGCAGTCGAACGACAGCCCCCGATCAGCCCCAGCATTTT. The encoded protein is CASSRTTAPDQPQHF.

The table lists this clone with a count of one. Other DNA sequences of this sample code for an identical CDR3. J is TRBJ2-7 and V is TRBV7-2, with D unresolved. The germline V gene encodes CDR1 SGHTA and CDR2 FQGNSA. CDR3 size: 15 residues. The V gene lost 1 base and the J gene lost 2 bases, with 12 bases spanning the gap. The chain's CDR3 is CASSLGPGGTYEQYF. In nucleotides, the CDR3 is TGTGCCAGCAGCTTAGGTCCCGGCGGTACCTACGAGCAGTACTTC. Full variable domain (missing parts from reference TRBV7-2 and TRBJ2-7): GAGVSQSPSNKVTEKGKDVELRCDPISGHTALYWYRQSLGQGLEFLIYFQGNSAPDKSGLPSDRFSAERTGGSVSTLTIQRTQQEDSAVYLCASSLGPGGTYEQYFGPGTRLTVT.

Regarding this clone: The sample contains more than one DNA sequence encoding this CDR3. The V and J genes are TRBV6-5 and TRBJ2-7; D ambiguous. Germline V gene lookup returns CDR1 MNHEY and CDR2 SVGAGI. The CDR3 extends over 14 amino acids. V was shortened by 0 bases and J by 0 bases, with 6 bases between the two germline ends. The CDR3 loop is CASSYSPGSYEQYF. The CDR3 DNA is TGTGCCAGCAGTTACTCTCCTGGCTCCTACGAGCAGTACTTC.

This rearrangement joins TRBV10-1 to TRBJ2-1; 8 bases line up with TRBD2. Looked up from germline, CDR1 is WNHNN and CDR2 is SYGVQD (reference sequence). The CDR3 covers 14 residues. Trimming removed 3 bases from V and 9 bases from J; junction bases left unmatched: 7. The CDR3 sequence is CASSDGLAGGEQFF. CDR3 sequence (DNA): TGCGCCAGCAGTGACGGGCTAGCGGGTGGTGAGCAGTTCTTC.

The J gene is TRBJ1-1, the V gene TRBV18, with TRBD1 as a possible D gene (6 bases). The V gene's germline CDR1 is KGHSH and CDR2 LQKENI. The CDR3 length is 14 residues. V was trimmed by 6 bases and J by 0 bases, leaving 11 bases between them. CDR3 loop: CASSHRELNTEAFF. The CDR3 DNA sequence: TGTGCCAGCTCCCACAGGGAGCTGAACACTGAAGCTTTCTTT.

The V and J genes are TRBV5-1 and TRBJ2-7, with 9 bases aligning to TRBD1. The J segment lost 4 bases and the V segment lost 4 bases, leaving 3 bases of the junction unmatched. The CDR3 is 13 residues long. Germline CDR1 SGHRS, CDR2 YFSETQ. The CDR3 DNA reads TGCGCCAGCAGCGGGGGACAGGGATACGAGCAGTACTTC. It encodes CASSGGQGYEQYF.

The V call is TRBV5-1, the J call TRBJ2-2; either TRBD1 or TRBD2 may fit D (5 bases each). CDR3 length: 12 residues. Per germline, CDR1 SGHRS and CDR2 YFSETQ. The ends were cut back, 4 bases at V and 6 bases at J, with 7 bases in the middle. This chain's CDR3 is CASSTGPGELFF. The DNA for the CDR3 is TGCGCCAGCAGCACGGGGCCCGGGGAGCTGTTTTTT.

Comment on this clone: The same CDR3 also results from other DNA sequences found in this sample. The chain combines TRBV20-1 with TRBJ2-7; D unresolved. V lost 3 bases and J lost 2, with 5 bases in between. The CDR3 is 11 residues long. Germline V gene sequence: CDR1 DFQATT, CDR2 SNEGSKA (reference sequence). The CDR3 region has the DNA TGCAGTGCTAGGGGTCCCTACGAGCAGTACTTC. Its translation is CSARGPYEQYF.

This clone was seen many times. The V call is TRBV5-4, the J call TRBJ2-5; 16 bases map to TRBD2. The V and J ends lost 4 bases and 4 bases, in that order; junction bases with no gene match: 13. This CDR3 comprises 19 residues. The V gene's germline CDR1 is SGHNT and CDR2 YYREEE (reference sequence). This chain's CDR3 is CASSLTGTSGRAGGETQYF. The CDR3 region has the DNA TGTGCCAGCAGCCTAACCGGGACTAGCGGGAGGGCAGGAGGAGAGACCCAGTACTTC.

V gene TRBV9 combines with J gene TRBJ2-7; no firm D call. V was pared by 0 bases and J by 3 bases, with 13 bases between. The CDR3 is 15 residues long. Germline values: CDR1 SGDLS, CDR2 YYNGEE. For the CDR3, the DNA is TGTGCCAGCAGCGTAGTGGGCTTGTCAGGCTACGAGCAGTACTTC. It codes for CASSVVGLSGYEQYF.

The chain links TRBV18 to TRBJ2-1, with 14 bases matching TRBD2. V was pared by 0 bases and J by 9 bases, with 4 bases of the junction left unmatched. CDR1 is KGHSH and CDR2 is LQKENI in the germline V gene. CDR3 size: 16 residues. The CDR3 coding sequence is TGTGCCAGCTCACCACCGGGACTAGCGGGAGCGGTTGAGCAGTTCTTC. Its protein product is CASSPPGLAGAVEQFF.

The CDR3 protein is CASSPQNAGGLQPQHF. The CDR3 nucleotides read TGTGCCAGCTCGCCCCAAAATGCAGGGGGCCTTCAGCCCCAGCATTTT. V is TRBV18 and J is TRBJ1-5, with 8 nucleotides matching TRBD1. V shed 6 bases and J 6 bases; nucleotides not matched to a gene: 13. The V gene's germline CDR1 is KGHSH and CDR2 LQKENI. The CDR3 extends over 16 amino acids.

This clone was counted a few times. The chain recombines TRBV11-1 with TRBJ2-7, with TRBD1 matching 7 bases. V gave up 1 base and J gave up 5 bases; unmatched junction bases: 5. The CDR3 contains 14 residues. CDR1 is SGHAT and CDR2 is FQDESV in the germline V gene (reference sequence). CDR3: CASSLDPGGNEQYF. The DNA of the CDR3 is TGTGCCAGCAGCTTAGATCCAGGGGGAAACGAGCAGTACTTC.

The chain combines TRBV7-8 with TRBJ2-7; perhaps TRBD2 as D (5 bases). In germline, CDR1 is SGHVS, CDR2 FQNEAQ. Trimming left V 5 bases short and J 1 base short, with 18 bases between. The CDR3 sequence is 16 residues long. Written as DNA, the CDR3 is TGTGCCAGCAGCCAGGAGGAACCGAGGCAGTCCTACGAGCAGTACTTC. Protein: CASSQEEPRQSYEQYF.

This clone was seen more than once but under ten times. V gene TRBV14 combines with J gene TRBJ2-7; 11 nucleotides align to TRBD2. The CDR3 length is 17 residues. V shed 1 base and J 2 bases; nucleotides not matched to a gene: 7. The germline CDR1 and CDR2 sequences are SGHDN and FVKESK. The CDR3 region has the DNA TGTGCCAGCAGCCAAGTGGGACTAGCGGTGACTACCTACGAGCAGTACTTC. This gives the protein CASSQVGLAVTTYEQYF.

This clone was picked up a small number of times. The V call is TRBV9, the J call TRBJ2-5; the match to TRBD2 covers 8 bases. The V gene end was trimmed by 0 bases and the J gene end by 5 bases; junction bases not matched to a gene: 15. CDR1 is SGDLS, CDR2 YYNGEE, per germline. The CDR3 contains 18 residues. The CDR3 nucleotides read TGTGCCAGCAGCGTAGGGGCTAGCGGGCCGAACGGAGTTGAGACCCAGTACTTC. Translated: CASSVGASGPNGVETQYF.